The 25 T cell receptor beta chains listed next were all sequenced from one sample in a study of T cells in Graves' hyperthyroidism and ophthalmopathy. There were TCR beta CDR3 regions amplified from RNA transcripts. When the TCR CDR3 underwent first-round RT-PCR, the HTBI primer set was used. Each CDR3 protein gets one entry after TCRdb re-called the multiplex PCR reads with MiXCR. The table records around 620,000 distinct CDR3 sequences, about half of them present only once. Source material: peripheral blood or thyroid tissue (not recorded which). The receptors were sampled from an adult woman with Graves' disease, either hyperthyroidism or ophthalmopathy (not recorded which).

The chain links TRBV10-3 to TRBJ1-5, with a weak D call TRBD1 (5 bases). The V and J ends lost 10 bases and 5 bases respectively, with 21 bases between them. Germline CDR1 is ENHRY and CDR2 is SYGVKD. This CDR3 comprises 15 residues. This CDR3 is CATQAGRVTDQPQHF. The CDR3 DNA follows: TGTGCCACCCAGGCGGGCAGGGTTACTGATCAGCCCCAGCATTTT.

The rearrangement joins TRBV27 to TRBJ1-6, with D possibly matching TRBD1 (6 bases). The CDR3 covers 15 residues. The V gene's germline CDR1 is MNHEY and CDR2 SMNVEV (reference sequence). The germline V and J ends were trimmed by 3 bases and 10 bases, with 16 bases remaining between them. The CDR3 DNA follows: TGTGCCAGCAGTTTTATCGGGGGCGCAAGATCACCCCTCCACTTT. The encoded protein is CASSFIGGARSPLHF.

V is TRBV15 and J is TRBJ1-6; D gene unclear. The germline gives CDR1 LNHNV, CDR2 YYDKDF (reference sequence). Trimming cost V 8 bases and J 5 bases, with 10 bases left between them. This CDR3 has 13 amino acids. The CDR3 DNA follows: TGTGCCACCGGGAGCTACGATAATTCACCCCTCCACTTT. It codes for CATGSYDNSPLHF.

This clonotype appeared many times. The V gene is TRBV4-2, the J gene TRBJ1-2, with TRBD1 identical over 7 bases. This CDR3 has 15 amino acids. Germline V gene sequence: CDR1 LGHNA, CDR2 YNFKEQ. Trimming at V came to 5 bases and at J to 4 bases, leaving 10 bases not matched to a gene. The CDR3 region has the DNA TGTGCCAGCAGCAACAGCCCAGGGGGAATCTATGGCTACACCTTC. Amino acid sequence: CASSNSPGGIYGYTF.

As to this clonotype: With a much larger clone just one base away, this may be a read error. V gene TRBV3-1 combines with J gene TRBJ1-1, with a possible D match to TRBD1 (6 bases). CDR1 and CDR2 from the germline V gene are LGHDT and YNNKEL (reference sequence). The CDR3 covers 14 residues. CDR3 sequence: CASSPLQGPTEALF. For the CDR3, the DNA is TGTGCCAGCAGCCCCCTACAGGGACCCACTGAAGCTCTCTTT.

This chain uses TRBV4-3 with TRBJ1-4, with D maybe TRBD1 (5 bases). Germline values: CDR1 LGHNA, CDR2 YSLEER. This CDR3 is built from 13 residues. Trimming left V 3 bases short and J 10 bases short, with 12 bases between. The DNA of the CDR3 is TGCGCCAGCAGCCAGGGTGGACAAACAAAACTGTTTTTT. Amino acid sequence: CASSQGGQTKLFF.

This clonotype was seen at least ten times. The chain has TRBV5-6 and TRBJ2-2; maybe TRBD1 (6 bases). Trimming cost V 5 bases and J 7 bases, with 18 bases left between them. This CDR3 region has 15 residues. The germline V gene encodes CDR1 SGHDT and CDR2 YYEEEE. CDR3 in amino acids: CASSTGTYVNGELFF. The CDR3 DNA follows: TGTGCCAGCAGTACCGGGACATACGTGAACGGGGAGCTGTTTTTT. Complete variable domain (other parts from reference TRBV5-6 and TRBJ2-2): DAGVTQSPTHLIKTRGQQVTLRCSPKSGHDTVSWYQQALGQGPQFIFQYYEEEERQRGNFPDRFSGHQFPNYSSELNVNALLLGDSALYLCASSTGTYVNGELFFGEGSRLTVL.

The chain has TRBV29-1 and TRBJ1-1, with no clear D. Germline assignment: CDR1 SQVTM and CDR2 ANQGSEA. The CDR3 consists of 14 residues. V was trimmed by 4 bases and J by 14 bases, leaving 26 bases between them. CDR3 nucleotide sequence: TGCAGCGTTGGGGATACGATACAAAACACTGATGTCTTCTTT. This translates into CSVGDTIQNTDVFF.

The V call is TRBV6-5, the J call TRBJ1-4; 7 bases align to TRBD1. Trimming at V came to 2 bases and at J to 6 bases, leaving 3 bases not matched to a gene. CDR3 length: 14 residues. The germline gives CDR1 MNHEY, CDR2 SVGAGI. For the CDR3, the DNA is TGTGCCAGCAGTTACAGGGGGCTTGATGAAAAACTGTTTTTT. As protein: CASSYRGLDEKLFF.

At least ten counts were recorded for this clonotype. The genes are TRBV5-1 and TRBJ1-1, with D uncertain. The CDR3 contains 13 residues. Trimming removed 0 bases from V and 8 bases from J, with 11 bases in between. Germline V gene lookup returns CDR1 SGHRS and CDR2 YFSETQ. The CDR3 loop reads CASSLAKPTEAFF. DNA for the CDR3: TGCGCCAGCAGCTTGGCCAAGCCTACCGAAGCTTTCTTT.

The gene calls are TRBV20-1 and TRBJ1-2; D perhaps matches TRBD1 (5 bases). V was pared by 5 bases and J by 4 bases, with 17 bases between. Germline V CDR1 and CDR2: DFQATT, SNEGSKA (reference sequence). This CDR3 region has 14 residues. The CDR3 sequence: CSAWLRAEGYGYTF. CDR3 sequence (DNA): TGCAGTGCTTGGCTCAGGGCGGAGGGCTATGGCTACACCTTC.

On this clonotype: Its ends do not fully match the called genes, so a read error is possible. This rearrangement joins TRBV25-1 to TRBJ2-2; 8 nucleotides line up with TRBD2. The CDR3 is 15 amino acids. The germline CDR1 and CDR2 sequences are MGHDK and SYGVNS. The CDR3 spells CASTPRSGSIGELFF. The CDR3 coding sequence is TGCGCCAGCACCCCCCGGAGCGGGAGTATCGGGGAGCTGTTTTTT. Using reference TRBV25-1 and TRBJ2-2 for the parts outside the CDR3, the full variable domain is EADIYQTPRYLVIGTGKKITLECSQTMGHDKMYWYQQDPGMELHLIHYSYGVNSTEKGDLSSESTVSRIRTEHFPLTLESARPSHTSQYLCASTPRSGSIGELFFGEGSRLTVL.

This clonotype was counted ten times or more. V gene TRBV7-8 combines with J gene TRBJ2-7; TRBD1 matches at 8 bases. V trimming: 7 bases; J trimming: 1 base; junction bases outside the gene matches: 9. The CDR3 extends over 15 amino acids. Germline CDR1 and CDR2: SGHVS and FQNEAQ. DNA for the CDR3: TGTGCCAGCACTCTTAGAGGACAGGGTTCCTACGAGCAGTACTTC. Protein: CASTLRGQGSYEQYF.

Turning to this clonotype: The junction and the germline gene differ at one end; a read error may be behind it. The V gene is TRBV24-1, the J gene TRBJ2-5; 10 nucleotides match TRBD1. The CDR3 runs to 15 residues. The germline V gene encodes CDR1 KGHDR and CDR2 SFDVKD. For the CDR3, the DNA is TGTGCCAGCAGTAGAGGGACAGGGGAGAGCGAGACCCAGTACTTC. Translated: CASSRGTGESETQYF.

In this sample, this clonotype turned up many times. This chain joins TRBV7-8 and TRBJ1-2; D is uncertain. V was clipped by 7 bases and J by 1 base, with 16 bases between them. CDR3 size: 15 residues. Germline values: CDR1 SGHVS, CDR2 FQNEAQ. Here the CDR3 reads CASTQRRDLNYGYTF. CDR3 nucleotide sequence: TGTGCCAGCACCCAGAGGCGAGATCTTAACTATGGCTACACCTTC.

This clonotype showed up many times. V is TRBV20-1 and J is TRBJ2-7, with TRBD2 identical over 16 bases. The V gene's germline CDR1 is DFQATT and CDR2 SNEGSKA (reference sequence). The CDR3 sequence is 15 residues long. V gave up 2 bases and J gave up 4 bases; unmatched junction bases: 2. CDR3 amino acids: CSARQGLAGGYEQYF. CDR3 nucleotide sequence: TGCAGTGCTAGACAGGGACTAGCGGGAGGGTACGAGCAGTACTTC.

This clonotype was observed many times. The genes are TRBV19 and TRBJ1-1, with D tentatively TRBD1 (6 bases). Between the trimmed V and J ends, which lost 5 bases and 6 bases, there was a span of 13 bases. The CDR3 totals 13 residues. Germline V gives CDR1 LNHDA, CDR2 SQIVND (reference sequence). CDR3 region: CASSPRGRAEAFF. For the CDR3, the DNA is TGTGCCAGTAGTCCCAGGGGTCGGGCTGAAGCTTTCTTT.

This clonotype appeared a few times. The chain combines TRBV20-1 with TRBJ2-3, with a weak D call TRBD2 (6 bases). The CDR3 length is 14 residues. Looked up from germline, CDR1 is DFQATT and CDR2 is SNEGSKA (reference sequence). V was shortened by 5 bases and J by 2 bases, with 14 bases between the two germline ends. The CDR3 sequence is CSAQLGGATDTQYF. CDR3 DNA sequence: TGCAGTGCTCAGTTGGGCGGGGCCACAGATACGCAGTATTTT.

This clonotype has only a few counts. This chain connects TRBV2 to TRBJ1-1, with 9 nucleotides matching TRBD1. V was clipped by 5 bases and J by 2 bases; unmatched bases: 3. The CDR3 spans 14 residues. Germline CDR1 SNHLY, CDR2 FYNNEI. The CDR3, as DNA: TGTGCCAGCAGTTGGGACAGGGCCAACACTGAAGCTTTCTTT. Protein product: CASSWDRANTEAFF.

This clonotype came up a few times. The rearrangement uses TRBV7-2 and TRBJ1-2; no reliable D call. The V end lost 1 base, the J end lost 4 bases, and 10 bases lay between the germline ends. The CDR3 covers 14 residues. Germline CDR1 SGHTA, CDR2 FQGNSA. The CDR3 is CASSLGGETYGYTF. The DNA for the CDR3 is TGTGCCAGCAGCTTAGGTGGGGAAACCTATGGCTACACCTTC.

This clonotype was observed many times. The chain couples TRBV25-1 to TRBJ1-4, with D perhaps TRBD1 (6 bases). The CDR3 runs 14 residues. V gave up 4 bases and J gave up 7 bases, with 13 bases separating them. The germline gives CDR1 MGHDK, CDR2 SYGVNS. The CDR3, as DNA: TGTGCCAGCAGTGTACAGGGATCAGGTGAAAAACTGTTTTTT. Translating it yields CASSVQGSGEKLFF.

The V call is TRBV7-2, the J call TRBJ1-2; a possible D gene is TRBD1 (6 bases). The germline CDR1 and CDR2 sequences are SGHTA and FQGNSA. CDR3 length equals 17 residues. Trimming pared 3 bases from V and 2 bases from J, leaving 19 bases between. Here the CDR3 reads CASSFGELMRGNYGYTF. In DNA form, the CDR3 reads TGTGCCAGCAGCTTTGGCGAACTTATGAGGGGGAACTATGGCTACACCTTC.

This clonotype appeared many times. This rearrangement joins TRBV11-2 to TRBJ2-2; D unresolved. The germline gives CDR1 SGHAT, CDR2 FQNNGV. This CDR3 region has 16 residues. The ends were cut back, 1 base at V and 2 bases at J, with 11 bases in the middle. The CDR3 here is CASSLGRLYNTGELFF. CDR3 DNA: TGTGCCAGCAGCTTAGGGCGGTTATATAACACCGGGGAGCTGTTTTTT.

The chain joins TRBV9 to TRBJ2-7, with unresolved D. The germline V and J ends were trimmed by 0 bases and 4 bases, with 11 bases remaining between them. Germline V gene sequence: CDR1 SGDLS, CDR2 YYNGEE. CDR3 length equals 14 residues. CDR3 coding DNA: TGTGCCAGCAGCGTAGGCGGCACTACGTACGAGCAGTACTTC. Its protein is CASSVGGTTYEQYF.

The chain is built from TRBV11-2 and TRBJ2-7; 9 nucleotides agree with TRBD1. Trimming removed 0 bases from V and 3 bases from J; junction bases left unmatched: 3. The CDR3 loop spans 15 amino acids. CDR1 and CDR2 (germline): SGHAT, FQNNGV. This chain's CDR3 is CASSLEGTGIYEQYF. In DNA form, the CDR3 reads TGTGCCAGCAGCTTAGAGGGGACAGGGATCTACGAGCAGTACTTC.